The 12 T cell receptor beta chains presented below share a single source sample, sequenced in a study of T cells in Graves' hyperthyroidism and ophthalmopathy. Template material for amplifying TCR beta CDR3 regions consisted of RNA transcripts. First-round RT-PCR targeting the TCR CDR3 was performed with the HTBI primer set. TCRdb analysed the multiplex PCR reads with MiXCR anew, one entry per CDR3 protein. Seen here are 300,000 to 450,000 distinct CDR3 sequences, about a sixth observed once, and the top ten hold around a third. Specimen: blood. The source is a woman aged 25 to 39 with Graves' hyperthyroidism that later progressed to Graves' ophthalmopathy.

The sample holds many counts of this clonotype. This chain connects TRBV28 to TRBJ1-1; no definite D call. The CDR3 extends over 14 amino acids. The germline V gene encodes CDR1 MDHEN and CDR2 SYDVKM. V shed 4 bases and J shed 6 bases, with 15 bases lying between them. The CDR3 reads CASSYPPGGAEAFF. The CDR3 nucleotides are TGTGCCAGCAGTTACCCCCCGGGAGGAGCTGAAGCTTTCTTT.

This clonotype was detected ten times or more. The chain recombines TRBV25-1 with TRBJ2-6; D is possibly TRBD1 (5 bases). The CDR3 length is 17 residues. Germline CDR1 reads MGHDK; CDR2 reads SYGVNS. With 3 bases removed from V and 4 bases from J, the gap between germline ends came to 16 bases. The CDR3 loop reads CASSDLGQALGANVLTF. CDR3 nucleotide sequence: TGTGCCAGCAGTGACCTGGGGCAGGCGTTAGGGGCCAACGTCCTGACTTTC.

The rearrangement joins TRBV10-3 to TRBJ1-2, with D hard to call. The CDR3 runs 14 residues. V was shortened by 5 bases and J by 4 bases, with 14 bases between the two germline ends. Germline V gene lookup returns CDR1 ENHRY and CDR2 SYGVKD. In nucleotides, the CDR3 is TGTGCCATCAGTACCCACGACCCGTCCTATGGCTACACCTTC. It translates to CAISTHDPSYGYTF.

The sample holds many counts of this clonotype. This rearrangement joins TRBV2 to TRBJ2-5, with TRBD1 as a possible D gene (7 bases). Germline-derived CDR1 and CDR2 are SNHLY and FYNNEI. This CDR3 spans 16 amino acids. Trimming removed 2 bases at V and 4 bases at J, with 17 bases between. The DNA for the CDR3 is TGTGCCAGCAGTGAATATTCGCGGGACAGAGGAGAGACCCAGTACTTC. This encodes CASSEYSRDRGETQYF.

The chain uses TRBV11-2 and TRBJ1-1; 9 bases are shared with TRBD1. Germline CDR1 reads SGHAT; CDR2 reads FQNNGV. The CDR3 runs 15 residues. The V segment lost 1 base and the J segment 1 base; nucleotides outside the gene matches: 1. The CDR3 DNA follows: TGTGCCAGCAGCTTAGCGGGACAGGGGAACACTGAAGCTTTCTTT. It specifies CASSLAGQGNTEAFF.

The rearrangement uses TRBV6-1 and TRBJ2-2; 12 bases match TRBD2. CDR3 size: 16 residues. The V gene end was trimmed by 6 bases and the J gene end by 7 bases; junction bases not matched to a gene: 9. Per germline, CDR1 MNHNS and CDR2 SASEGT. This chain's CDR3 is CASRFRLAGVNGELFF. In DNA form, the CDR3 reads TGTGCCAGCAGGTTCAGACTAGCGGGAGTCAACGGGGAGCTGTTTTTT.

Of note for this clonotype: A much more abundant neighbour one base away suggests this may be a read error. The chain has TRBV5-1 and TRBJ2-1, with 12 bases that match TRBD2. Germline loops: CDR1 SGHRS, CDR2 YFSETQ. The CDR3 length is 16 residues. As DNA, the CDR3 is TGCGCCAGCAGGTTGGCTAGCGGGGGGGCGTATAATGAGCAGTTCTTC. As protein: CASRLASGGAYNEQFF.

In this sample, this clonotype turned up many times. The rearrangement joins TRBV11-2 to TRBJ2-3; 9 nucleotides agree with TRBD1. The trim removed 5 bases at V and 1 base at J, leaving 7 bases unmatched. Per germline, CDR1 SGHAT and CDR2 FQNNGV. The length of the CDR3 is 16 residues. In nucleotides, the CDR3 is TGTGCCAGCAGCCTCCCGGGACAGGGCGGCACAGATACGCAGTATTTT. It yields the protein CASSLPGQGGTDTQYF.

Worth noting for this clonotype: A much larger clone differs by one base, so this may be a read error. The V call is TRBV15, the J call TRBJ1-2; D unresolved. V was pared by 0 bases and J by 10 bases, with 6 bases between. Germline lookup yields CDR1 LNHNV and CDR2 YYDKDF (reference sequence). The CDR3 runs 11 residues. The CDR3 protein is CATSRDGDYTF. DNA for the CDR3: TGTGCCACCAGCAGAGATGGCGACTACACCTTC.

The chain employs TRBV20-1 and TRBJ2-7, with 8 bases aligning to TRBD2. The CDR3 totals 11 residues. The ends lost 6 bases at V and 5 bases at J; junction bases unmatched: 3. Germline CDR1 DFQATT, CDR2 SNEGSKA (reference sequence). CDR3 sequence (DNA): TGCAGTGCCAGGACTAGCAACGAGCAGTACTTC. Amino acids: CSARTSNEQYF.

This clonotype was observed many times. The chain recombines TRBV12-3 or TRBV12-4 with TRBJ2-2; D is unresolved. Between the trimmed V and J ends, which lost 3 bases and 3 bases, there was a span of 11 bases. The CDR3 length is 15 residues. In DNA form, the CDR3 reads TGTGCCAGCAGTTTGGGCAGAAGTGACACCGGGGAGCTGTTTTTT. Translating it yields CASSLGRSDTGELFF.

This clonotype turned up a few times. The chain recombines TRBV24-1 with TRBJ1-2, with D tentatively TRBD1 (5 bases). Per the germline V gene, CDR1 is KGHDR and CDR2 is SFDVKD. The V end was cut by 2 bases, the J end by 8 bases, with 14 bases between. This CDR3 is 14 amino acids long. The CDR3: CATSDSGRAGGYTF. CDR3 sequence (DNA): TGTGCCACCAGTGATTCCGGCAGGGCTGGCGGCTACACCTTC.